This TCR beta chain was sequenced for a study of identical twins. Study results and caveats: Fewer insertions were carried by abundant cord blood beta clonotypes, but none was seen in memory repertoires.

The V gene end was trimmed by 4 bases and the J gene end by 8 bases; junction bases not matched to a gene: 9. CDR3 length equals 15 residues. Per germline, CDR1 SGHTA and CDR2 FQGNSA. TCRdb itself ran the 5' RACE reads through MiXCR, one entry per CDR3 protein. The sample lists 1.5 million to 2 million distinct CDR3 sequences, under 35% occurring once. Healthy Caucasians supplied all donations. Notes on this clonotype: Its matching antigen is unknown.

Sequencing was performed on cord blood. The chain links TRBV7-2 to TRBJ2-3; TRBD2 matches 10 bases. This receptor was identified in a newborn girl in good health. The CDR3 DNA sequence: TGTGCCAGCAGCTCTGCTAGCGGGAGATCTGGTACGCAGTATTTT. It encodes CASSSASGRSGTQYF. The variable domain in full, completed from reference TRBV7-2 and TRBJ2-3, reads GAGVSQSPSNKVTEKGKDVELRCDPISGHTALYWYRQSLGQGLEFLIYFQGNSAPDKSGLPSDRFSAERTGGSVSTLTIQRTQQEDSAVYLCASSSASGRSGTQYFGPGTRLTVL.